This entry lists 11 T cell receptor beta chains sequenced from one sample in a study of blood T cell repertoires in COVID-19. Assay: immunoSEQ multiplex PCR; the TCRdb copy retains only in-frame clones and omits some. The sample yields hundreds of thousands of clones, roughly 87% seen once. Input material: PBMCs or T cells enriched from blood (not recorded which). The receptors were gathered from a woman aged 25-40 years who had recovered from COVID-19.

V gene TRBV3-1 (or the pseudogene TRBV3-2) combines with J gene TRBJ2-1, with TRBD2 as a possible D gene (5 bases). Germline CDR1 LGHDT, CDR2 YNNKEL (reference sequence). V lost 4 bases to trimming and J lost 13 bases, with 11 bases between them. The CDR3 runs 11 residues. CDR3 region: CASSLRADQFF. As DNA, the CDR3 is TGTGCCAGCAGCCTAAGAGCGGATCAGTTCTTC.

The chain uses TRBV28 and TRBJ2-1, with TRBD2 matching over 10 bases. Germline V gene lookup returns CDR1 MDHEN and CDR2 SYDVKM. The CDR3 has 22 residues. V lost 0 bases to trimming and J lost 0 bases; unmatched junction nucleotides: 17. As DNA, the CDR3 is TGTGCCAGCAGTTTATGGGGCGGGGAGCGGGGGGGCCGCATAAGCTCCTACAATGAGCAGTTCTTC. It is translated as CASSLWGGERGGRISSYNEQFF.

In DNA form, the CDR3 reads TGTGCCAGCACCGAAACAGGGGAACGTGGCTACACCTTC. It yields the protein CASTETGERGYTF. This chain connects TRBV13 to TRBJ1-2; 7 bases map to TRBD1. The CDR3 length is 13 residues. With 7 bases clipped from V and 7 bases from J, the junction kept 9 bases outside the gene matches. CDR1 is PRHDT and CDR2 is FYEKMQ in the germline V gene (reference sequence).

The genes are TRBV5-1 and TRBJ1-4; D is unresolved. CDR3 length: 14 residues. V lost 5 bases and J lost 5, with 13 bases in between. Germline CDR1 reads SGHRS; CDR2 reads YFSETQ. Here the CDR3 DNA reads TGCGCCAGCAGTTCCCGAGGAGGGAATGAAAAACTGTTTTTT. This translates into CASSSRGGNEKLFF.

CDR3: CASSPQKGGTDTQYF. The CDR3 bases are TGTGCCAGCAGCCCTCAGAAGGGGGGCACAGATACGCAGTATTTT. This chain uses TRBV28 with TRBJ2-3; possibly TRBD1 for D (6 bases). In germline, CDR1 is MDHEN, CDR2 SYDVKM. This CDR3 has 15 residues. V was trimmed by 6 bases and J by 1 base, leaving 14 bases between them. Filled out from reference TRBV28 and TRBJ2-3, the complete variable domain reads DVKVTQSSRYLVKRTGEKVFLECVQDMDHENMFWYRQDPGLGLRLIYFSYDVKMKEKGDIPEGYSVSREKKERFSLILESASTNQTSMYLCASSPQKGGTDTQYFGPGTRLTVL.

The CDR3 is CASRPSLAGTDTQYF. The CDR3 DNA follows: TGTGCCAGCAGGCCCAGTCTAGCGGGGACAGATACGCAGTATTTT. This chain uses TRBV27 with TRBJ2-3; 9 nucleotides match TRBD2. Germline V gives CDR1 MNHEY, CDR2 SMNVEV (reference sequence). The CDR3 runs to 15 residues. V gave up 6 bases and J gave up 3 bases; unmatched junction bases: 7.

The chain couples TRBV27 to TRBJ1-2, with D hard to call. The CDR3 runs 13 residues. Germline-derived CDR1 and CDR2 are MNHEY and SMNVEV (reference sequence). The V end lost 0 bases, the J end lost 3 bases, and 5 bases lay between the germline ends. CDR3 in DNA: TGTGCCAGCAGTTTATCGGGAGACTATGGCTACACCTTC. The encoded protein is CASSLSGDYGYTF.

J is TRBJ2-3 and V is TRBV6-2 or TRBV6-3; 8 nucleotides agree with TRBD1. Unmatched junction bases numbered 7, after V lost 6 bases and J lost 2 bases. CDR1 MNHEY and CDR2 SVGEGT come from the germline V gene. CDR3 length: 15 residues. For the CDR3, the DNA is TGTGCCAGCAGCCAGGACAGGGCCTACACAGATACGCAGTATTTT. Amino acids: CASSQDRAYTDTQYF.

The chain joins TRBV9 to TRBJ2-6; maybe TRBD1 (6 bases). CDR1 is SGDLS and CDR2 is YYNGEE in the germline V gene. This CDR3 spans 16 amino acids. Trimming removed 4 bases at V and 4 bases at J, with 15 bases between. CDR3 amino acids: CASSPHRVPGANVLTF. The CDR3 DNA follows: TGTGCCAGCAGCCCACACAGGGTTCCGGGGGCCAACGTCCTGACTTTC. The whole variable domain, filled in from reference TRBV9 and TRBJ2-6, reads DSGVTQTPKHLITATGQRVTLRCSPRSGDLSVYWYQQSLDQGLQFLIQYYNGEERAKGNILERFSAQQFPDLHSELNLSSLELGDSALYFCASSPHRVPGANVLTFGAGSRLTVL.

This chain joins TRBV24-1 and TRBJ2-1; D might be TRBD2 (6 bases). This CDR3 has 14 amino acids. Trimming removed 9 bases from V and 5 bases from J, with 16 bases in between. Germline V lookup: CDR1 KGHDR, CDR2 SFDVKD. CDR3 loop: CATQGGVINNEQFF. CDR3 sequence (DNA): TGTGCCACCCAGGGCGGGGTGATAAACAATGAGCAGTTCTTC.

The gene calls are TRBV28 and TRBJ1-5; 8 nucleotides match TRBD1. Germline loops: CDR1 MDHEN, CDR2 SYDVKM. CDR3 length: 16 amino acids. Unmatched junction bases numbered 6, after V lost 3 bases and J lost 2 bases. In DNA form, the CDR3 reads TGTGCCAGCAGTTTCTGGGGACAGGCTCGCAATCAGCCCCAGCATTTT. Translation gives CASSFWGQARNQPQHF.